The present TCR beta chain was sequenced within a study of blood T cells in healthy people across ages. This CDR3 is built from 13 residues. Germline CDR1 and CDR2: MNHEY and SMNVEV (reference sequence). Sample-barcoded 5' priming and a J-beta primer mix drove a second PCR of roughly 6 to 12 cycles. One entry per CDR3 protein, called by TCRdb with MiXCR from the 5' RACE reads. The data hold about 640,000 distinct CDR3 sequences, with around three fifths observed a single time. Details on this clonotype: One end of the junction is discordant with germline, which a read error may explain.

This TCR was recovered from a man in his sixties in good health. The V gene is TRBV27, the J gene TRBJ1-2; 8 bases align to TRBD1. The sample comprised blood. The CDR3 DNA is TGTGCCTGCAGCCAGGGGGCGTACTATGGCTACACCTTC. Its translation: CACSQGAYYGYTF.